Listed below are T cell receptor beta chains from one sample, sequenced in a study of identical twins. MiXCR, applied by TCRdb to the 5' RACE reads, yields one record per CDR3 protein. The data show 1.5 million to 2 million distinct CDR3 sequences, 25% to 35% seen once. The sample was cord blood. These receptors came from a newborn girl in good health. The CDR3 runs from the conserved cysteine through the conserved F or W. Fields, in order: J gene, clone size, V gene, D gene, CDR3 protein, CDR3 DNA. A D gene is named only where the DNA matches it firmly. Only part of the rows carry a size: once, few, many, or a class if the clone is expanded.

j_gene: TRBJ2-5
abundance: few
v_gene: TRBV2
d_gene: .
CDR3aa: CASGLAQETQYF
CDR3nt: TGTGCCAGCGGACTCGCTCAAGAGACCCAGTACTTC

j_gene: TRBJ1-2
abundance: many
v_gene: TRBV12-3/TRBV12-4
d_gene: .
CDR3aa: CASSLRTVGFGYTF
CDR3nt: TGTGCCAGCAGTTTAAGGACAGTTGGATTTGGCTACACCTTC

j_gene: TRBJ2-6
abundance: few
v_gene: TRBV2
d_gene: .
CDR3aa: CAVESGANVLTF
CDR3nt: TGTGCCGTTGAGTCTGGGGCCAACGTCCTGACTTTC

j_gene: TRBJ2-1
abundance: .
v_gene: TRBV9
d_gene: TRBD1
CDR3aa: CASSVDRGPGETQFF
CDR3nt: TGTGCCAGCAGCGTAGACAGGGGCCCTGGAGAGACCCAGTTCTTC

j_gene: TRBJ2-1
abundance: few
v_gene: TRBV20-1
d_gene: .
CDR3aa: CSARVSSGLYNEQFF
CDR3nt: TGCAGTGCTAGAGTCAGTAGCGGCCTCTACAATGAGCAGTTCTTC

j_gene: TRBJ1-2
abundance: .
v_gene: TRBV12-3/TRBV12-4
d_gene: TRBD1
CDR3aa: CASSPRQGPGGYTF
CDR3nt: TGTGCCAGCAGTCCGCGACAGGGGCCGGGGGGCTACACCTTC

j_gene: TRBJ2-1
abundance: .
v_gene: TRBV12-3/TRBV12-4
d_gene: TRBD2
CDR3aa: CASSGHGLERYNEQFF
CDR3nt: TGTGCCAGCAGTGGCCACGGACTAGAACGATACAATGAGCAGTTCTTC

j_gene: TRBJ1-1
abundance: .
v_gene: TRBV7-2
d_gene: TRBD1
CDR3aa: CASSLTGGRETEAFF
CDR3nt: TGTGCCAGCAGCTTAACAGGGGGCCGGGAAACTGAAGCTTTCTTT

j_gene: TRBJ2-4
abundance: .
v_gene: TRBV6-1
d_gene: TRBD1
CDR3aa: CASSQGQNIQYF
CDR3nt: TGTGCCAGCAGTCAGGGACAGAACATTCAGTACTTC

j_gene: TRBJ1-2
abundance: many
v_gene: TRBV11-1
d_gene: TRBD1
CDR3aa: CASSLEARGNYGYTF
CDR3nt: TGTGCCAGCAGCTTAGAGGCCAGGGGGAACTATGGCTACACCTTC

j_gene: TRBJ1-2
abundance: many
v_gene: TRBV3-1
d_gene: .
CDR3aa: CASSQGPYGYTF
CDR3nt: TGTGCCAGCAGCCAGGGGCCCTATGGCTACACCTTC

j_gene: TRBJ2-1
abundance: many
v_gene: TRBV5-6
d_gene: .
CDR3aa: CASSLLKLVSEQFF
CDR3nt: TGTGCCAGCAGCCTTCTAAAACTAGTAAGTGAGCAGTTCTTC

j_gene: TRBJ1-2
abundance: .
v_gene: TRBV28
d_gene: .
CDR3aa: CASSSGGARYYGYTF
CDR3nt: TGTGCCAGCAGTTCGGGGGGGGCGCGCTACTATGGCTACACCTTC

j_gene: TRBJ2-5
abundance: few
v_gene: TRBV11-2
d_gene: TRBD2
CDR3aa: CASSLSVAGVRETQYF
CDR3nt: TGTGCCAGCAGCCTCTCAGTAGCGGGAGTCAGGGAGACCCAGTACTTC

j_gene: TRBJ2-7
abundance: few
v_gene: TRBV11-2
d_gene: .
CDR3aa: CASSLDIRGSYEQYF
CDR3nt: TGTGCCAGCAGCTTAGATATTAGAGGGTCCTACGAGCAGTACTTC

j_gene: TRBJ2-7
abundance: .
v_gene: TRBV20-1
d_gene: TRBD1
CDR3aa: CSAGRTGPYEQYF
CDR3nt: TGCAGTGCTGGACGGACAGGGCCCTACGAGCAGTACTTC

j_gene: TRBJ2-5
abundance: few
v_gene: TRBV6-6
d_gene: TRBD2
CDR3aa: CASRLAGTQETQYF
CDR3nt: TGTGCCAGCAGACTAGCGGGGACCCAAGAGACCCAGTACTTC

j_gene: TRBJ2-3
abundance: many
v_gene: TRBV24-1
d_gene: TRBD1
CDR3aa: CATSDPRTGGTDTQYF
CDR3nt: TGTGCCACCAGTGATCCTAGGACAGGGGGCACAGATACGCAGTATTTT

j_gene: TRBJ2-3
abundance: few
v_gene: TRBV7-9
d_gene: .
CDR3aa: CASSLAPTGRTDTQYF
CDR3nt: TGTGCCAGCAGCTTAGCGCCGACGGGGCGGACAGATACGCAGTATTTT

j_gene: TRBJ1-1
abundance: .
v_gene: TRBV2
d_gene: .
CDR3aa: CAGIRVNTEAFF
CDR3nt: TGTGCCGGCATCCGAGTGAACACTGAAGCTTTCTTT

j_gene: TRBJ2-5
abundance: .
v_gene: TRBV7-9
d_gene: .
CDR3aa: CASSLGRLYQETQYF
CDR3nt: TGTGCCAGCAGCCTGGGACGGTTGTACCAAGAGACCCAGTACTTC

j_gene: TRBJ2-7
abundance: few
v_gene: TRBV14
d_gene: TRBD1
CDR3aa: CASSPLGTGAYEQYF
CDR3nt: TGTGCCAGCAGCCCGCTAGGGACAGGGGCCTACGAGCAGTACTTC

j_gene: TRBJ2-5
abundance: few
v_gene: TRBV29-1
d_gene: .
CDR3aa: CSVIRQQETQYF
CDR3nt: TGCAGCGTTATAAGACAGCAAGAGACCCAGTACTTC

j_gene: TRBJ2-3
abundance: .
v_gene: TRBV27
d_gene: TRBD2
CDR3aa: CASSLSRIAGGKDTQYF
CDR3nt: TGTGCCAGCAGTTTATCGCGGATAGCGGGAGGGAAAGATACGCAGTATTTT

j_gene: TRBJ1-2
abundance: few
v_gene: TRBV20-1
d_gene: TRBD1
CDR3aa: CSAHRWGQGDGYTF
CDR3nt: TGCAGTGCTCACAGGTGGGGACAGGGAGATGGCTACACCTTC

j_gene: TRBJ1-6
abundance: .
v_gene: TRBV2
d_gene: TRBD1
CDR3aa: CASSDSGQGFSPLHF
CDR3nt: TGTGCCAGCAGTGACTCGGGACAGGGGTTTTCACCCCTCCACTTT

j_gene: TRBJ2-3
abundance: few
v_gene: TRBV13
d_gene: TRBD2
CDR3aa: CASSLAGGPFSTDTQYF
CDR3nt: TGTGCCAGCAGCTTAGCGGGGGGGCCTTTTAGCACAGATACGCAGTATTTT

j_gene: TRBJ2-2
abundance: .
v_gene: TRBV6-5
d_gene: .
CDR3aa: CASVSAGELFF
CDR3nt: TGTGCCAGCGTCAGTGCCGGGGAGCTGTTTTTT

j_gene: TRBJ1-5
abundance: few
v_gene: TRBV10-2
d_gene: .
CDR3aa: CASSESDSNQPQHF
CDR3nt: TGTGCCAGCAGTGAATCGGACAGCAATCAGCCCCAGCATTTT

j_gene: TRBJ2-5
abundance: few
v_gene: TRBV6-6
d_gene: .
CDR3aa: CASDGGLAPGFRETQYF
CDR3nt: TGTGCCAGCGACGGGGGCTTGGCTCCAGGTTTTAGAGAGACCCAGTACTTC

j_gene: TRBJ1-2
abundance: .
v_gene: TRBV7-9
d_gene: .
CDR3aa: CASSLLLGEGYGYTF
CDR3nt: TGTGCCAGCAGCTTACTCCTCGGGGAGGGCTATGGCTACACCTTC

j_gene: TRBJ2-1
abundance: few
v_gene: TRBV7-9
d_gene: .
CDR3aa: CASTVRESYNEQFF
CDR3nt: TGTGCCAGCACCGTCAGGGAGTCCTACAATGAGCAGTTCTTC

j_gene: TRBJ2-3
abundance: .
v_gene: TRBV7-9
d_gene: .
CDR3aa: CASSWGSLFTDTQYF
CDR3nt: TGTGCCAGCAGCTGGGGCTCCTTGTTCACAGATACGCAGTATTTT

j_gene: TRBJ2-7
abundance: many
v_gene: TRBV13
d_gene: TRBD2
CDR3aa: CASSERLAVSYEQYF
CDR3nt: TGTGCCAGCAGCGAGAGACTAGCGGTCTCCTACGAGCAGTACTTC

j_gene: TRBJ2-1
abundance: .
v_gene: TRBV5-1
d_gene: TRBD2
CDR3aa: CASSLASGRINEQFF
CDR3nt: TGCGCCAGCAGCTTGGCTAGCGGGAGGATCAATGAGCAGTTCTTC

j_gene: TRBJ2-5
abundance: .
v_gene: TRBV3-1
d_gene: .
CDR3aa: CASSQMGREQYF
CDR3nt: TGTGCCAGCAGCCAAATGGGCCGTGAGCAGTACTTC

j_gene: TRBJ2-7
abundance: .
v_gene: TRBV25-1
d_gene: TRBD1
CDR3aa: CASSEWGRGREQYF
CDR3nt: TGTGCCAGCAGTGAATGGGGCAGGGGGCGCGAGCAGTACTTC

j_gene: TRBJ2-7
abundance: .
v_gene: TRBV2
d_gene: TRBD1
CDR3aa: CARQGTYEQYF
CDR3nt: TGTGCGAGACAGGGGACCTACGAGCAGTACTTC

j_gene: TRBJ1-4
abundance: .
v_gene: TRBV24-1
d_gene: TRBD1
CDR3aa: CATSDPTGPEKLFF
CDR3nt: TGTGCCACCAGTGATCCGACAGGGCCTGAAAAACTGTTTTTT

j_gene: TRBJ2-7
abundance: few
v_gene: TRBV7-6
d_gene: .
CDR3aa: CASSPQDYYEQYF
CDR3nt: TGTGCCAGCAGCCCCCAGGACTACTACGAGCAGTACTTC

j_gene: TRBJ1-6
abundance: few
v_gene: TRBV6-2/TRBV6-3
d_gene: .
CDR3aa: CASSHGRNQYNSPLHF
CDR3nt: TGTGCCAGCAGCCACGGACGGAACCAGTATAATTCACCCCTCCACTTT

j_gene: TRBJ2-2
abundance: few
v_gene: TRBV5-1
d_gene: .
CDR3aa: CASSPVLTNTGELFF
CDR3nt: TGCGCCAGCAGCCCAGTTCTTACGAACACCGGGGAGCTGTTTTTT